The next 10 T cell receptor beta chains were all read from a single sample in a study of T-cell memory formation after mild COVID-19 (dated by TCRdb to about 2021). Receptor libraries were prepared by 5' RACE. For sequencing, an Illumina NovaSeq 6000 was employed. TCRdb passed the public sequencing reads through fastp at Q25 and MiXCR, retaining productive beta sequences. Each record represents a unique CDR3 protein, reported with the most common genes and DNA among its rows. The sample table shows under 300,000 distinct CDR3 sequences, and about 16% are seen once. The ten largest clones capture about a fifth of the sample. The sample consisted of PBMCs or a T cell subset sorted from them (not recorded which). The source of these receptors is a man aged 18 to 29 who had mild COVID-19 (a few samples of this study predate the infection). The sample titles of this study are shuffled in the database, so cell type and time point are left out; the donor was told from shared clones.

This clonotype was found many times. CDR3 sequence reads: CASSQDWQRQETQYF. In DNA form, the CDR3 reads TGCGCCAGCAGCCAAGACTGGCAGCGCCAAGAGACCCAGTACTTC. The V gene is TRBV4-3, the J gene TRBJ2-5; no firm D call. Germline CDR1 and CDR2: LGHNA and YSLEER. V was clipped by 0 bases and J by 1 base, with 9 bases between them. The CDR3 spans 15 residues.

This chain links TRBV11-2 with TRBJ2-3; 9 positions match TRBD2. Losses at the gene ends were 6 bases for V and 3 bases for J; bases not matched to a gene: 7. Germline loops: CDR1 SGHAT, CDR2 FQNNGV. This CDR3 comprises 15 residues. DNA for the CDR3: TGTGCCAGCAGGTCTCTAGCGGGGTTAACAGATACGCAGTATTTT. This codes for CASRSLAGLTDTQYF.

This clonotype was seen a handful of times. The rearrangement uses TRBV5-1 and TRBJ1-2, with no clear D. V was trimmed by 0 bases and J by 6 bases, leaving 9 bases between them. The CDR3 covers 13 residues. Germline loops: CDR1 SGHRS, CDR2 YFSETQ. This chain's CDR3 is CASSLAGWDGYTF. CDR3 in DNA: TGCGCCAGCAGCTTGGCCGGGTGGGATGGCTACACCTTC.

The chain links TRBV24-1 to TRBJ2-2; TRBD2 is a possible D gene (5 bases). The germline V and J ends were trimmed by 3 bases and 6 bases, with 10 bases remaining between them. This CDR3 is 14 amino acids long. Germline V gene sequence: CDR1 KGHDR, CDR2 SFDVKD. CDR3 in amino acids: CATSDAGESGELFF. In nucleotides, the CDR3 is TGTGCCACCAGTGATGCCGGGGAGTCCGGGGAGCTGTTTTTT.

J is TRBJ2-7 and V is TRBV12-3 or TRBV12-4; D not resolved. Trimming shortened V by 9 bases and J by 3 bases, and 12 bases separated the two germline ends. The CDR3 has 12 amino acids. The CDR3 nucleotides read TGTGCCAGGGACCCTTTACACTACGAGCAGTACGTC. Its protein product is CARDPLHYEQYV.

The J gene is TRBJ1-2, the V gene TRBV15, with TRBD1 identical over 7 bases. This CDR3 spans 15 amino acids. Germline CDR1 LNHNV, CDR2 YYDKDF (reference sequence). V shed 5 bases and J 4 bases; nucleotides not matched to a gene: 10. The CDR3 protein is CATSGAIGTAYGYTF. The DNA for the CDR3 is TGTGCCACCAGCGGGGCGATCGGGACAGCCTATGGCTACACCTTC. Full variable domain (missing parts from reference TRBV15 and TRBJ1-2): DAMVIQNPRYQVTQFGKPVTLSCSQTLNHNVMYWYQQKSSQAPKLLFHYYDKDFNNEADTPDNFQSRRPNTSFCFLDIRSPGLGDTAMYLCATSGAIGTAYGYTFGSGTRLTVV.

The chain carries TRBV29-1 and TRBJ2-2; D might be TRBD2 (7 bases). Germline-derived CDR1 and CDR2 are SQVTM and ANQGSEA. V was cut by 7 bases and J by 5 bases, with 17 bases left in between. There are 14 residues in the CDR3. This CDR3 is CSALPGGRTGELFF. Written as DNA, the CDR3 is TGCAGCGCCCTGCCCGGGGGGCGGACCGGGGAGCTGTTTTTT.

This clonotype was seen only a few times. The chain combines TRBV6-6 with TRBJ2-3; 7 bases map to TRBD2. Germline-derived CDR1 and CDR2 are MNHNY and SVGAGI (reference sequence). The CDR3 length is 17 residues. Losses at the gene ends were 2 bases for V and 2 bases for J; bases not matched to a gene: 10. The CDR3 loop is CASSYLAAGDYTDTQYF. In nucleotides, the CDR3 is TGTGCCAGCAGTTACCTGGCGGCCGGGGACTACACAGATACGCAGTATTTT.

The chain joins TRBV6-5 to TRBJ1-1, with a possible D match to TRBD1 (5 bases). With 4 bases removed from V and 0 bases from J, the gap between germline ends came to 12 bases. The CDR3 totals 15 residues. Germline assignment: CDR1 MNHEY and CDR2 SVGAGI. In DNA form, the CDR3 reads TGTGCCAGCAGTTCCCCGGGGCGTGTGAACACTGAAGCTTTCTTT. Amino acid sequence: CASSSPGRVNTEAFF.

V and J are TRBV7-9 and TRBJ2-1; unclear D gene. Between the trimmed V and J ends, which lost 4 bases and 0 bases, there was a span of 10 bases. CDR1 is SEHNR and CDR2 is FQNEAQ in the germline V gene (reference sequence). The CDR3 runs to 15 residues. The CDR3 spells CASSSAVSSYNEQFF. CDR3 coding DNA: TGTGCCAGCAGCTCGGCCGTAAGCTCCTACAATGAGCAGTTCTTC. Full variable domain (remainder filled in from reference TRBV7-9 and TRBJ2-1): DTGVSQNPRHKITKRGQNVTFRCDPISEHNRLYWYRQTLGQGPEFLTYFQNEAQLEKSRLLSDRFSAERPKGSFSTLEIQRTEQGDSAMYLCASSSAVSSYNEQFFGPGTRLTVL.